The present entry profiles one TCR beta chain with its context. These data come from a study of T-cell memory formation after mild COVID-19. Study details: The two donors had largely donor-specific TCR clusters.

Via MiXCR, TCRdb re-called the 5' RACE reads, giving one row per CDR3 protein. The table shows about 340,000 distinct CDR3 sequences, with 10% to 15% occurring only once. Trimming shortened V by 5 bases and J by 2 bases, and 12 bases separated the two germline ends. The CDR3 spans 14 residues. Germline V gives CDR1 SGHTA, CDR2 FQGNSA. Sequencing was done on a sample of PBMCs or a T cell subset sorted from them (not recorded which). The rearrangement links TRBV7-2 to TRBJ2-5, with D perhaps assigned TRBD1 or TRBD2 (6 bases each). The clonotype was recovered from a man between 18 and 35 years old who had mild COVID-19 (a few samples of this study predate the infection). Cell type and time point are not known. CDR3 DNA: TGTGCCAGCAGCCCTTGGAGGGGGCAAGAGACCCAGTACTTC. Translation: CASSPWRGQETQYF. Filled out from reference TRBV7-2 and TRBJ2-5, the complete variable domain reads GAGVSQSPSNKVTEKGKDVELRCDPISGHTALYWYRQSLGQGLEFLIYFQGNSAPDKSGLPSDRFSAERTGGSVSTLTIQRTQQEDSAVYLCASSPWRGQETQYFGPGTRLLVL.